This paragraph reports one T cell receptor beta chain. The antigen remains unidentified. A read error may be the cause here, since a much bigger clone is one base away. The sample originates from a study of T cells in Graves' hyperthyroidism and ophthalmopathy. Germline loops: CDR1 SGHTA, CDR2 FQGTGA. The CDR3 covers 14 residues. The study, taken as a whole, reports: Blood held most thyroid clonotypes expanded above 0.001 frequency. From stable hyperthyroidism, ophthalmopathy was separated by a 13 V-J model.

Authors of the study amplified TCR beta CDR3 regions from RNA transcripts. With the HTBI primer set, the TCR CDR3 went through a first round of RT-PCR. MiXCR was run by TCRdb on the multiplex PCR reads, yielding one entry per CDR3 protein. The sample has approximately 590,000 distinct CDR3 sequences; 40% to 55% are singletons. A lack of ophthalmopathy progression within 18 months defined stable Graves' hyperthyroidism. Patients were excluded for uncontrolled infection, other autoimmune disease, pregnancy or lactation. The specimen was peripheral blood or thyroid tissue (not recorded which). The receptor comes from a woman aged 18-29 years with Graves' hyperthyroidism. This chain uses TRBV7-3 with TRBJ1-4, with D maybe TRBD1 (5 bases). CDR3 sequence (DNA): TGTGCCAGCAGCTCGCCGGGGACTAATGGAAAACTGTTTTTT. Translation: CASSSPGTNGKLFF.